The T cell receptor (beta chain) under discussion was sequenced for a study of blood T cell repertoires in COVID-19 (dated by TCRdb to 2020 to 2021). The study in broad terms: Samples covering the acute and convalescent phases of COVID-19 were provided by collaborators in the United States, Italy and Spain. The repertoires were released in a freely available public database intended as a resource for research on the immune response to SARS-CoV-2. The dataset comprised deeply sampled blood TCRbeta repertoires from subjects exposed to, actively infected with, or recovered from COVID-19. Samples were obtained from the ongoing ImmuneRACE study (first 160 participants) and from over a thousand subjects provided by 6 global collaborators. HLA class I and class II types, where available, came from metadata supplied by the sample provider rather than from assay-based typing. The sample metadata nearly always contained a de-identified subject ID, COVID-19 status, age in years and sex. The material from the prospective study consisted of cDNA or gDNA derived from T cells, B-cell-depleted T cells, or PBMCs. What the research found in general, with its limitations: The quantity of clinical and demographic metadata differed by source and by participant and was supplied without curation.

TCRbeta CDR3 regions were amplified from genomic DNA using the immunoSEQ Assay, a bias-controlled multiplex PCR. The study's processing was this. The number of nucleated cells in each sample was estimated from the amplification of reference gene primers within the assay. To quantify the absolute abundance of each unique TCRbeta CDR3 rearrangement, sequence reads were collapsed and filtered. For each sample, productive Simpson clonality was calculated as the square root of Simpson's diversity index across productive rearrangements. TCRdb stores this immuneACCESS table with in-frame sequences only. Part of the clones is absent; in the studies checked, under half of the shortfall reflects unresolved V genes, and no reason is known for the rest. V, J and clone size are those of that table, while D and trimming were read from the DNA. The sample table shows about 85,000 clones, and approximately 84% are seen once. Of the sample, approximately 6.8% is held by the ten largest clones.

A remark on this clone: There is no known antigen for this receptor. This may arise from a read error, as a much more abundant clone is one base away.

Whole blood was collected in K2EDTA tubes by collaborating institutions according to the institutions' own protocols. For TCRbeta analysis, collaborator samples were shipped as frozen whole blood, as isolated PBMCs, or as DNA extracted from either sample type. Material for sequencing was peripheral blood. The origin of this receptor is a man in his 60s with acute or convalescent COVID-19.

The CDR3 protein is CASGTASGNTIYF. The sequence in DNA is TGTGCCAGCGGGACAGCGTCTGGAAACACCATATATTTT. The chain was built from TRBV28 and TRBJ1-3, with TRBD1 identical over 7 junction bases. V trim: 8 bases; J trim: 1 base; unmatched bases: 2. The germline V gene yields MDHEN for CDR1 and SYDVKM for CDR2. From its cysteine to its phenylalanine, the CDR3 spans 13 amino acids. Only CDR3 DNA is held: 39 bases, read in frame from base 1.